Listed below are T cell receptor beta chains from one sample, sequenced in a study of blood T cell repertoires in COVID-19. Profiled with immunoSEQ multiplex PCR; TCRdb holds only in-frame clones, not every one. The sample holds around 220,000 clones; approximately 90% are singletons and the top ten take 2% to 2.5%. The sequencing input was peripheral blood. These receptors originate from a woman between 40 and 50 years old who had recovered from COVID-19. Each CDR3 is given with its conserved first and last residue. The D gene is left open where the match is weak. Clone size is shown for a subset of rows, as once, few, many or a class of expanded clone.

>NA|TRBV4-3|NA|TRBJ1-6
CASSQSHPDSLDNSPLHF
TGCGCCAGCAGCCAATCCCATCCCGACAGTCTCGATAATTCACCCCTCCACTTT
>NA|TRBV18|TRBD2|TRBJ2-7
CASSPGLAVHEQYF
TGTGCCAGCTCACCGGGACTAGCTGTACACGAGCAGTACTTC
>NA|TRBV18|NA|TRBJ2-5
CASSPGEGRWETQYF
TGTGCCAGCTCACCCGGAGAGGGAAGATGGGAGACCCAGTACTTC
>many|TRBV28|NA|TRBJ2-7
CASSYRERDYEQYF
TGTGCCAGCAGTTATCGGGAAAGGGACTACGAGCAGTACTTC
>NA|TRBV28|TRBD1|TRBJ1-2
CASSGWTGTDYYGYTF
TGTGCCAGCAGTGGATGGACCGGGACAGACTACTATGGCTACACCTTC
>NA|TRBV25-1|NA|TRBJ2-7
CASSEWGTSSYEQYF
TGTGCCAGCAGTGAATGGGGGACAAGCTCCTACGAGCAGTACTTC
>NA|TRBV30|TRBD1|TRBJ2-3
CAWSVRQGGITDTQYF
TGTGCCTGGAGTGTACGACAGGGGGGGATCACAGATACGCAGTATTTT
>NA|TRBV7-2|NA|TRBJ1-5
CASSSGQSNQPQHF
TGTGCCAGCAGCTCTGGACAGAGCAATCAGCCCCAGCATTTT
>NA|TRBV12-3/TRBV12-4|NA|TRBJ1-2
CASSLSENYGYTF
TGTGCCAGCAGTTTAAGCGAGAACTATGGCTACACCTTC
>NA|TRBV3-1/TRBV3-2|NA|TRBJ2-1
CASSQIILTSYNEQFF
TGTGCCAGCAGCCAAATCATTTTGACTAGCTACAATGAGCAGTTCTTC
>NA|TRBV16|NA|TRBJ2-1
CASSQFVYNEQFF
TGTGCCAGCAGCCAATTCGTCTATAATGAGCAGTTCTTC
>NA|TRBV11-1|NA|TRBJ2-1
CASSLAAGGYNEQFF
TGTGCCAGCAGCTTAGCTGCAGGGGGGTACAATGAGCAGTTCTTC
>few|TRBV20-1|NA|TRBJ2-1
CSAGLAEQFF
TGCAGTGCTGGCCTAGCGGAGCAGTTCTTC
>NA|TRBV6-1|NA|TRBJ1-1
CASSEIHPGTRTEAFF
TGTGCCAGCAGTGAAATTCACCCCGGGACTCGCACTGAAGCTTTCTTT
>NA|TRBV7-9|TRBD1|TRBJ2-3
CASSYRPGQSTDTQYF
TGTGCCAGCAGCTACCGACCGGGACAGAGCACAGATACGCAGTATTTT
>NA|TRBV3-1/TRBV3-2|NA|TRBJ2-7
CASSPRQGATYEQYF
TGTGCCAGCAGCCCGCGTCAGGGCGCGACCTACGAGCAGTACTTC
>NA|TRBV4-1|NA|TRBJ1-1
CASSQGAGTTEAFF
TGCGCCAGCAGCCAAGGGGCCGGAACAACTGAAGCTTTCTTT
>NA|TRBV5-8|TRBD1|TRBJ1-5
CASSMGQGYQPQHF
TGTGCCAGCAGCATGGGACAGGGTTATCAGCCCCAGCATTTT
>NA|TRBV11-2|TRBD1|TRBJ2-7
CASSSGTGAPRYEQYF
TGTGCCAGCAGCTCTGGGACAGGGGCCCCTAGGTACGAGCAGTACTTC
>few|TRBV4-1|TRBD2|TRBJ2-3
CASSQTSDTDTQYF
TGCGCCAGCAGCCAAACTAGCGACACAGATACGCAGTATTTT
>NA|TRBV2|TRBD2|TRBJ2-2
CASKRTSGSSGELFF
TGTGCCAGCAAGCGAACTAGCGGGAGCTCCGGGGAGCTGTTTTTT
>NA|TRBV21-1|NA|TRBJ1-2
CASRMDRGLVDYGYTF
TGTGCCAGCAGAATGGACAGGGGGCTGGTCGACTATGGCTACACCTTC
>once|TRBV5-1|NA|TRBJ2-2
CASSRSGTPNTGELFF
TGCGCCAGCAGCCGTTCCGGGACACCGAACACCGGGGAGCTGTTTTTT
>once|TRBV5-6|TRBD1|TRBJ2-2
CASSRTGGADTGELFF
TGTGCCAGCAGCCGGACAGGGGGCGCCGACACCGGGGAGCTGTTTTTT
>NA|TRBV7-3|TRBD1|TRBJ1-2
CASSRRDSSGYTF
TGTGCCAGCAGCCGTCGGGACAGCTCCGGCTACACCTTC
>NA|TRBV27|TRBD1|TRBJ2-3
CASSPGQGADTQYF
TGTGCCAGCAGCCCCGGACAGGGCGCCGATACGCAGTATTTT
>NA|TRBV2|NA|TRBJ2-3
CASSVAAGQTDTQYF
TGTGCCAGCAGTGTAGCGGCGGGACAGACAGATACGCAGTATTTT
>NA|TRBV18|NA|TRBJ2-1
CASSPPTGPSSYNEQFF
TGTGCCAGCTCACCACCGACAGGACCGAGCTCCTACAATGAGCAGTTCTTC
>NA|TRBV5-6|NA|TRBJ1-1
CASSPRGNTEAFF
TGTGCCAGCAGCCCCCGGGGTAACACTGAAGCTTTCTTT
>NA|TRBV6-5|TRBD1|TRBJ2-7
CASSAGGTGAYEQYF
TGTGCCAGCAGCGCTGGTGGGACAGGGGCGTATGAGCAGTACTTC
>NA|TRBV5-6|TRBD1|TRBJ2-6
CASSTTGGARANVLTF
TGTGCCAGCAGCACGACAGGGGGCGCGAGGGCCAACGTCCTGACTTTC
>NA|TRBV6-2/TRBV6-3|NA|TRBJ2-2
CASSGGANTGELFF
TGTGCCAGCAGCGGAGGGGCGAACACCGGGGAGCTGTTTTTT
>NA|TRBV7-2|TRBD1|TRBJ1-5
CASSLGQGRGGQPQHF
TGTGCCAGCAGCTTAGGACAGGGTAGAGGAGGTCAGCCCCAGCATTTT
>NA|TRBV7-2|NA|TRBJ1-5
CASSLVVQLDGNQPQHF
TGTGCCAGCAGCTTAGTGGTCCAACTCGACGGGAACCAGCCCCAGCATTTT
>NA|TRBV2|TRBD1|TRBJ1-2
CASSGTGNYGYTF
TGTGCCAGCAGTGGGACAGGGAACTATGGCTACACCTTC
>NA|TRBV4-1|TRBD1|TRBJ1-1
CASSPWGQGFTEAFF
TGCGCCAGCAGCCCTTGGGGACAGGGGTTTACTGAAGCTTTCTTT